These T cell receptor beta chains were read from a single sample in a study of long-term antiretroviral therapy in people with HIV. Assay: immunoSEQ multiplex PCR; the TCRdb copy retains only in-frame clones and omits some. The sample consists of more than 35,000 clones, 94% of them appearing once. The sample was unsorted PBMCs, taken 4.1 years after starting antiretroviral therapy. The receptors derive from a woman aged 45 to 65 with HIV. Both conserved end residues are part of each CDR3. The D gene is left open where the match is weak. Only some rows state a clone size, as once, few, many or a class for expanded clones.

abundance	j_gene	d_gene	v_gene	CDR3aa	CDR3nt
-	TRBJ2-6	TRBD1	TRBV2	CASASGGTGLAGANVLTF	TGTGCCAGCGCCTCCGGGGGGACAGGGCTTGCTGGGGCCAACGTCCTGACTTTC
once	TRBJ2-4	-	TRBV29-1	CSVEKTQIQYF	TGCAGCGTTGAGAAGACCCAAATTCAGTACTTC
-	TRBJ1-5	-	TRBV5-1	CASSLSGDGNQPQHF	TGCGCCAGCAGCTTGTCCGGGGATGGCAATCAGCCCCAGCATTTT
-	TRBJ2-3	-	TRBV5-1	CASIPTDTDTQYF	TGCGCCAGCATTCCGACAGACACAGATACGCAGTATTTT
-	TRBJ1-1	-	TRBV9	CASSVDSGANTEAFF	TGTGCCAGCAGCGTCGATTCGGGGGCTAACACTGAAGCTTTCTTT
-	TRBJ1-5	-	TRBV6-5	CASSQSGGNQPQHF	TGTGCCAGCAGCCAATCAGGGGGCAATCAGCCCCAGCATTTT
-	TRBJ2-1	TRBD2	TRBV7-2	CASSLARGRLAGGSSYNEQFF	TGTGCCAGCAGCTTAGCGAGGGGGCGGCTAGCGGGGGGGAGCTCCTACAATGAGCAGTTCTTC
-	TRBJ1-4	-	TRBV5-6	CASSLDPNGKLFF	TGTGCCAGCAGCTTGGATCCGAATGGAAAACTGTTTTTT
-	TRBJ2-2	-	TRBV5-1	CASSTQTRRNTGELFF	TGCGCCAGCAGCACCCAAACCAGGAGAAACACCGGGGAGCTGTTTTTT
-	TRBJ2-5	-	TRBV19	CASSIKAQGAQYF	TGTGCCAGTAGTATAAAGGCCCAAGGGGCCCAGTACTTC
-	TRBJ2-3	TRBD2	TRBV19	CASSISSGGARDTQYF	TGTGCCAGTAGTATATCCAGCGGGGGGGCTAGAGATACGCAGTATTTT
-	TRBJ1-6	TRBD1	TRBV18	CASSPSGQADNSPLHF	TGTGCCAGCTCACCCTCAGGACAGGCTGATAATTCACCCCTCCACTTT
-	TRBJ2-3	-	TRBV27	CASSPQSSTDTQYF	TGTGCCAGCAGTCCTCAGAGTAGCACAGATACGCAGTATTTT
-	TRBJ2-3	-	TRBV6-1	CASSEFLGAVGTDTQYF	TGTGCCAGCAGTGAATTCCTAGGGGCGGTAGGGACAGATACGCAGTATTTT
-	TRBJ2-4	-	TRBV5-6	CASSLRRSKNIQYF	TGTGCCAGCAGCTTGCGCCGATCCAAAAACATTCAGTACTTC
-	TRBJ1-2	-	TRBV2	CASTQGRANYGYTF	TGTGCCAGCACCCAGGGCCGGGCTAACTATGGCTACACCTTC
-	TRBJ2-3	-	TRBV27	CASSYRATDTQYF	TGTGCCAGCAGTTATCGGGCTACAGATACGCAGTATTTT
-	TRBJ2-6	-	TRBV9	CASSVPVSGANVLTF	TGTGCCAGCAGCGTCCCTGTATCTGGGGCCAACGTCCTGACTTTC
-	TRBJ2-6	-	TRBV2	CASSEARGGIGGGANVLTF	TGTGCCAGCAGTGAAGCGCGAGGTGGAATTGGCGGTGGGGCCAACGTCCTGACTTTC
-	TRBJ2-7	TRBD2	TRBV12-5	CASGLGPEAGEYEQYF	TGTGCTAGTGGTTTGGGTCCCGAGGCGGGGGAATACGAGCAGTACTTC
-	TRBJ2-2	-	TRBV30	CAWHTGHGTGELFF	TGTGCCTGGCATACAGGGCACGGCACCGGGGAGCTGTTTTTT
-	TRBJ2-1	-	TRBV4-2	CASSQDSSIRGARDNEQFF	TGTGCCAGCAGCCAAGATTCCTCCATCCGGGGGGCCAGGGACAATGAGCAGTTCTTC
-	TRBJ1-2	-	TRBV19	CASSIAGIYGYTF	TGTGCCAGTAGTATAGCAGGGATTTATGGCTACACCTTC
-	TRBJ1-1	-	TRBV7-3	CASSLAAVMNTEAFF	TGTGCCAGCAGCTTAGCCGCAGTGATGAACACTGAAGCTTTCTTT
-	TRBJ2-2	TRBD2	TRBV7-7	CASRKTSGGANTGELFF	TGTGCTAGCAGAAAGACTAGCGGGGGGGCTAACACCGGGGAGCTGTTTTTT
-	TRBJ2-7	-	TRBV7-3	CASSLNGPVDRQTYEQYF	TGTGCCAGCAGCTTAAATGGGCCAGTGGATCGACAGACCTACGAGCAGTACTTC
once	TRBJ2-1	TRBD2	TRBV10-3	CAISEITSGGQLRNEQFF	TGTGCCATCAGTGAGATTACTAGCGGGGGCCAATTAAGAAATGAGCAGTTCTTC
-	TRBJ1-4	-	TRBV6-1	CASSEGAVREKLFF	TGTGCCAGCAGTGAGGGGGCTGTACGTGAAAAACTGTTTTTT
-	TRBJ1-2	TRBD1	TRBV19	CASSIDQSGQGPSYGYTF	TGTGCCAGTAGTATAGATCAGTCAGGACAGGGGCCGTCCTATGGCTACACCTTC
-	TRBJ1-4	TRBD1	TRBV5-5	CASSGGRDRAEKLFF	TGTGCCAGCAGCGGAGGCCGGGACAGGGCTGAAAAACTGTTTTTT
-	TRBJ2-7	TRBD1	TRBV10-3	CAISVGQGSGEQYF	TGTGCCATCAGTGTGGGACAGGGGTCTGGCGAGCAGTACTTC
-	TRBJ2-7	TRBD1	TRBV11-2	CASSSPRTGGNEQYF	TGTGCCAGCAGCTCCCCGCGGACAGGGGGGAACGAGCAGTACTTC
-	TRBJ1-2	-	TRBV7-9	CAAGLQGRYGYTF	TGTGCCGCGGGTCTCCAGGGAAGGTATGGCTACACCTTC
once	TRBJ1-5	-	TRBV21-1	CASSKLKCSNQPQHF	TGTGCCAGCAGCAAACTTAAGTGCAGCAATCAGCCCCAGCATTTT
-	TRBJ2-7	-	TRBV10-1	CASSARGTPHEQYF	TGCGCCAGCAGTGCTCGCGGGACTCCCCACGAGCAGTACTTC
-	TRBJ1-1	-	TRBV30	CAWSDGSEAFF	TGTGCCTGGAGTGACGGTAGTGAAGCTTTCTTT
-	TRBJ1-2	-	TRBV4-3	CASSQFLANYGYTF	TGCGCCAGCAGCCAATTCTTAGCTAACTATGGCTACACCTTC
once	TRBJ2-1	TRBD1	TRBV2	CASNPDRATYNEQFF	TGTGCCAGCAACCCTGACAGGGCCACCTACAATGAGCAGTTCTTC
-	TRBJ2-5	-	TRBV5-1	CASSLGSGETQYF	TGCGCCAGCAGCTTGGGTAGCGGAGAGACCCAGTACTTC
-	TRBJ1-1	-	TRBV11-3	CASSFEPGTEAFF	TGTGCCAGCAGCTTCGAGCCCGGTACTGAAGCTTTCTTT
-	TRBJ2-7	TRBD2	TRBV7-9	CASSLFRTSVYEQYF	TGTGCCAGCAGCTTATTTCGGACTAGCGTCTACGAGCAGTACTTC
-	TRBJ1-3	-	TRBV6-6	CASTQRGTSGNTIYF	TGTGCCAGCACCCAGAGGGGGACGTCCGGAAACACCATATATTTT
-	TRBJ1-2	-	TRBV7-9	CASSLLIQGKDYGYTF	TGTGCCAGCAGCCTCCTAATTCAGGGAAAGGACTATGGCTACACCTTC
-	TRBJ1-1	-	TRBV7-9	CASSRGTEAFF	TGTGCCAGCAGCCGGGGGACTGAAGCTTTCTTT
once	TRBJ1-4	-	TRBV6-4	CASSDEREATNEKLFF	TGTGCCAGCAGTGACGAGAGGGAGGCAACTAATGAAAAACTGTTTTTT
-	TRBJ2-3	TRBD2	TRBV7-9	CASSGRDYLAQYF	TGTGCCAGCAGCGGAAGGGACTATCTGGCGCAGTATTTT